These 12 T cell receptor beta chains originate from one sample sequenced in a study of cytomegalovirus exposure and HLA in healthy donors. PCR primers comprised 60 Vbeta and 13 Jbeta primers. The assay was immunoSEQ multiplex PCR, and TCRdb's table has in-frame clones only and misses some. The sample includes about 100,000 clones, roughly 70% of them seen just once. Sequenced: PBMCs. These receptors came from a woman younger than 30 in good health and CMV-seropositive.

V gene TRBV27 combines with J gene TRBJ2-7, with TRBD2 as a possible D gene (5 bases). The CDR3 is 13 residues long. V was shortened by 2 bases and J by 3 bases, with 8 bases between the two germline ends. Looked up from germline, CDR1 is MNHEY and CDR2 is SMNVEV (reference sequence). CDR3 nucleotide sequence: TGTGCCAGCAGTTTAGGCGGGCGCTACGAGCAGTACTTC. Protein sequence: CASSLGGRYEQYF.

Only a few counts were recorded for this clone. The V gene is TRBV6-4, the J gene TRBJ2-3; D unresolved. The CDR3 runs to 14 residues. Per germline, CDR1 MRHNA and CDR2 SNTAGT. Trimming shortened V by 2 bases and J by 5 bases, and 11 bases separated the two germline ends. CDR3 protein: CASSDRLEGDTQYF. Here the CDR3 DNA reads TGTGCCAGCAGTGACCGGCTAGAAGGAGATACGCAGTATTTT.

The V gene is TRBV29-1, the J gene TRBJ1-4, with D uncertain. With 3 bases removed from V and 5 bases from J, the gap between germline ends came to 10 bases. The length of the CDR3 is 13 residues. CDR1 is SQVTM and CDR2 is ANQGSEA in the germline V gene. The CDR3 protein is CSVEGEANEKLFF. The DNA of the CDR3 is TGCAGCGTTGAGGGCGAAGCCAATGAAAAACTGTTTTTT.

This clone was recorded a few times. The gene calls are TRBV5-1 and TRBJ2-1, with TRBD2 matching over 8 bases. J lost 4 bases, V lost 0 bases, and 6 bases had no gene match. In germline, CDR1 is SGHRS, CDR2 YFSETQ. CDR3 length: 16 residues. Written as DNA, the CDR3 is TGCGCCAGCAGCTTGGGGCGTAGCGGGACATACAATGAGCAGTTCTTC. Encoded protein: CASSLGRSGTYNEQFF.

The CDR3 region is CASSQAGGAENTIYF. The CDR3 DNA reads TGTGCCAGCAGCCAAGCGGGGGGAGCTGAAAACACCATATATTTT. This chain uses TRBV4-2 with TRBJ1-3; maybe TRBD1 (5 bases). The CDR3 is 15 amino acids. Germline V gives CDR1 LGHNA, CDR2 YNFKEQ. The germline V and J ends were trimmed by 1 base and 6 bases, with 13 bases remaining between them.

The chain joins TRBV5-6 to TRBJ2-1, with 9 bases fitting TRBD2. Per germline, CDR1 SGHDT and CDR2 YYEEEE. The CDR3 covers 16 residues. J lost 10 bases, V lost 2 bases, and 13 bases had no gene match. The CDR3 is CASSFGSSGRPWEQFF. CDR3 DNA: TGTGCCAGCAGCTTTGGGTCGAGCGGGAGGCCGTGGGAGCAGTTCTTC.

This clone has a handful of counts. V and J are TRBV27 and TRBJ2-4, with 9 bases that match TRBD1. With 3 bases clipped from V and 11 bases from J, the junction kept 8 bases outside the gene matches. CDR3 size: 14 residues. The germline CDR1 and CDR2 sequences are MNHEY and SMNVEV (reference sequence). The CDR3 DNA sequence: TGTGCCAGCAGTTTCCGGGGACAGGGTACGGTTCAGTACTTC. Translated: CASSFRGQGTVQYF.

The CDR3 DNA reads TGCGCCAGCAGCCCTGGCGACAGCGCCCATAATACGCAGTATTTT. As protein: CASSPGDSAHNTQYF. The J gene is TRBJ2-3, the V gene TRBV5-1, with D possibly matching TRBD1 (5 bases). Looked up from germline, CDR1 is SGHRS and CDR2 is YFSETQ. V lost 4 bases and J 7 bases, leaving 19 bases between the germline ends. The CDR3 sequence is 15 residues long. The complete variable domain, with remaining parts taken from reference TRBV5-1 and TRBJ2-3, reads KAGVTQTPRYLIKTRGQQVTLSCSPISGHRSVSWYQQTPGQGLQFLFEYFSETQRNKGNFPGRFSGRQFSNSRSEMNVSTLELGDSALYLCASSPGDSAHNTQYFGPGTRLTVL.

This clone was picked up a small number of times. The rearrangement joins TRBV5-1 to TRBJ1-5, with a possible D match to TRBD1 (5 bases). V was pared by 0 bases and J by 5 bases, with 6 bases between. Germline-derived CDR1 and CDR2 are SGHRS and YFSETQ. The CDR3 covers 13 residues. This chain's CDR3 is CASSLGGDQPQHF. CDR3 sequence (DNA): TGCGCCAGCAGCTTGGGGGGCGATCAGCCCCAGCATTTT.

This clone showed up just a few times. The rearrangement joins TRBV5-8 to TRBJ2-1, with D maybe TRBD1 (5 bases). The CDR3 sequence is 14 residues long. V was clipped by 4 bases and J by 0 bases, with 8 bases between them. CDR1 is SGHTS and CDR2 is YDEGEE in the germline V gene. The CDR3 is CASSHRSSYNEQFF. In nucleotides, the CDR3 is TGTGCCAGCAGCCACAGGAGCTCCTACAATGAGCAGTTCTTC.

The chain is built from TRBV6-1 and TRBJ1-1, with TRBD1 matching 7 bases. V lost 2 bases to trimming and J lost 5 bases; unmatched junction nucleotides: 5. The CDR3 is 14 residues long. Per the germline V gene, CDR1 is MNHNS and CDR2 is SASEGT. The CDR3 loop is CASSETGERTEAFF. The CDR3 nucleotides are TGTGCCAGCAGTGAAACAGGGGAGAGGACTGAAGCTTTCTTT.

V usage is TRBV5-4 and J usage is TRBJ2-1; 7 nucleotides match TRBD2. Germline values: CDR1 SGHNT, CDR2 YYREEE (reference sequence). V dropped 5 bases and J dropped 4; count of bases not matched to a gene: 9. This CDR3 comprises 15 residues. CDR3 coding DNA: TGTGCCAGCAGTCCCACACCTAGCGGATACAATGAGCAGTTCTTC. Translation: CASSPTPSGYNEQFF. The full variable domain, with the rest looked up from reference TRBV5-4 and TRBJ2-1, is ETGVTQSPTHLIKTRGQQVTLRCSSQSGHNTVSWYQQALGQGPQFIFQYYREEENGRGNFPPRFSGLQFPNYSSELNVNALELDDSALYLCASSPTPSGYNEQFFGPGTRLTVL.